The subject of this entry is one T cell receptor beta chain. Germline CDR1 is MNHEY and CDR2 is SVGAGI. The CDR3 length is 15 residues. V shed 4 bases and J shed 0 bases, with 10 bases lying between them. The sample's treatment: over 15 received Ad26.COV2.S at low or high dose, single or two shots; about 5 received placebo; per-sample allocation not given. At day 63 after the first vaccine or placebo injection, samples were drawn. The sample comes from a study of Ad26.COV2.S vaccination and SARS-CoV-2 variants. Produced via immunoSEQ multiplex PCR; TCRdb's table is partial and in-frame only. The data show 400,000 or so clones, roughly nine tenths seen once.

This material consisted of peripheral blood, taken in a trial of Ad26.COV2.S vaccine versus placebo. The clonotype originates from a person between 18 and 60 years old who received the Ad26.COV2.S COVID-19 vaccine or a placebo. V usage is TRBV6-5 and J usage is TRBJ1-5; D ambiguous. The CDR3 coding sequence is TGTGCCAGCAGTTCCACAGTGTATAGCAATCAGCCCCAGCATTTT. This sequence encodes CASSSTVYSNQPQHF.